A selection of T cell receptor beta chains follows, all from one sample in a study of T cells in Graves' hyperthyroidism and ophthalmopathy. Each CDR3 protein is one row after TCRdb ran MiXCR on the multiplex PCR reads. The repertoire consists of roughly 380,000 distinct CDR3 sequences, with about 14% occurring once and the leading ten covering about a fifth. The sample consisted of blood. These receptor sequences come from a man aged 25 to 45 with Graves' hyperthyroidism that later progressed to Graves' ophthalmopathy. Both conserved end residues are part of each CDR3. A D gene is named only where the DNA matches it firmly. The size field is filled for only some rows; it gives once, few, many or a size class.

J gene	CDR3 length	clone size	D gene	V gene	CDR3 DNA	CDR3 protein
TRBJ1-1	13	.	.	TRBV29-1	TGCAGCGTTGAAGGGACAACGGGCACTGAAGCTTTCTTT	CSVEGTTGTEAFF
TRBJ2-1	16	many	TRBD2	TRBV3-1	TGTGCCAGCAGCCAATTTGCGGGGGGGCCACTAAATGAGCAGTTCTTC	CASSQFAGGPLNEQFF
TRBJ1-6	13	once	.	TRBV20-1	TGCAGTGCTGGCGGGACATATAATTCACCCCTCCACTTT	CSAGGTYNSPLHF
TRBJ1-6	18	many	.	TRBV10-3	TGTGCCATCAGTGAGTCAAAGGAGAGGGCCGCGAGGAATTCACCCCTCCACTTT	CAISESKERAARNSPLHF
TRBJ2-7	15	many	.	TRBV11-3	TGTGCCAGCAGCTTAGATCATAGTTTTGAGAGCGAGCAGTACTTC	CASSLDHSFESEQYF
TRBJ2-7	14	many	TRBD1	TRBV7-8	TGTGCCAGCAGCTGGGACAGGGTCTCCTACGAGCAGTACTTC	CASSWDRVSYEQYF
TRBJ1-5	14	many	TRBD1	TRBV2	TGTGCCAGCAGTAGAGGACAGGGTGGTCAGCCCCAGCATTTT	CASSRGQGGQPQHF
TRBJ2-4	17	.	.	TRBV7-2	TGTGCCAGCAGCCCCCATGGAACTGCTTTAGCCAAAAACATTCAGTACTTC	CASSPHGTALAKNIQYF
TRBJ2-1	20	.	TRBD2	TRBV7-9	TGTGCCAGCAGCTTAGGGGGGGGACTAGCGGGGGGGCTGTCTTACAATGAGCAGTTCTTC	CASSLGGGLAGGLSYNEQFF
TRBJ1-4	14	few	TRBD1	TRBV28	TGTGCCAGCAGTTCGGGGACAGGAATAGGAAAACTGTTTTTT	CASSSGTGIGKLFF
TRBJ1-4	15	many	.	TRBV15	TGTGCCACCAGCAGAGATTGGGCAGCGAATGAAAAACTGTTTTTT	CATSRDWAANEKLFF
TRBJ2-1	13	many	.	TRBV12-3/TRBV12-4	TGTGCCAGCAGTTTTCGTGGGGCCTCTGAGCAGTTCTTC	CASSFRGASEQFF
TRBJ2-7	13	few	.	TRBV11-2	TGTGCCAGCAGCTTTGGGAACAACTACGAGCAGTACTTC	CASSFGNNYEQYF
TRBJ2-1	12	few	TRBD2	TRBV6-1	TGTGCCAGCACTAGAAGCGGGGGTGAGCAGTTCTTC	CASTRSGGEQFF
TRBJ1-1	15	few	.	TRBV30	TGTGCCTGGAGGGCACGGCTGGGGGAGAACACTGAAGCTTTCTTT	CAWRARLGENTEAFF
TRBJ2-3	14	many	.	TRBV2	TGTGCCAGCGCAACCGATCCAATCACAGATACGCAGTATTTT	CASATDPITDTQYF
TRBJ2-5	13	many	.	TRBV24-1	TGTGCTATCGGGGTCAGGTATCAAGAGACCCAGTACTTC	CAIGVRYQETQYF
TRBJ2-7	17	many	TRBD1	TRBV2	TGTGCCAGCAGTGAAACGGTCGGGACAGCGTTAGTATACGAGCAGTACTTC	CASSETVGTALVYEQYF
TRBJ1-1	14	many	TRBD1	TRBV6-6	TGTGCCAGCAGTTACGGGACAGGGGGTACTGAAGCTTTCTTT	CASSYGTGGTEAFF
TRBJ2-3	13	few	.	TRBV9	TGTGCCAGCAGCGTAAGTGTTACAGATACGCAGTATTTT	CASSVSVTDTQYF
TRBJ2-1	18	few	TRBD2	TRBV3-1	TGTGCCAGCGAAATTGGTTGGCGGGGGGGAACCTCCTACAATGAGCAGTTCTTC	CASEIGWRGGTSYNEQFF
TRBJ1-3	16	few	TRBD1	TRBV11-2	TGTGCCAGCAGCACCGACAGGGGAGGCCCTGGAAACACCATATATTTT	CASSTDRGGPGNTIYF
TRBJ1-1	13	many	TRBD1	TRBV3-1	TGTGCCAGCAGCCAAATACGACAGGGATCAGCTTTCTTT	CASSQIRQGSAFF
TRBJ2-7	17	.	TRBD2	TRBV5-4	TGTGCCAGCAGCTTGGGAGCCACTAGCGGGGGGCTTTACGAGCAGTACTTC	CASSLGATSGGLYEQYF
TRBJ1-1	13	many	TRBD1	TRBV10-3	TGTGCCATCAGCGGACAGGGAGGAACTGAAGCTTTCTTT	CAISGQGGTEAFF
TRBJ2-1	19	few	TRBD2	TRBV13	TGTGCCAGCAGCTCACAAGCGGGGGGCCCGTTCATGCAGTACAATGAGCAGTTCTTC	CASSSQAGGPFMQYNEQFF
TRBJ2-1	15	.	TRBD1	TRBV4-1	TGCGCCAGCGGTATAGCAGGGGGTTCGTACAATGAGCAGTTCTTC	CASGIAGGSYNEQFF
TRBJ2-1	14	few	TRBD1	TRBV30	TGTGCCTGGATGGACAGGGGTGCCTACAATGAGCAGTTCTTC	CAWMDRGAYNEQFF